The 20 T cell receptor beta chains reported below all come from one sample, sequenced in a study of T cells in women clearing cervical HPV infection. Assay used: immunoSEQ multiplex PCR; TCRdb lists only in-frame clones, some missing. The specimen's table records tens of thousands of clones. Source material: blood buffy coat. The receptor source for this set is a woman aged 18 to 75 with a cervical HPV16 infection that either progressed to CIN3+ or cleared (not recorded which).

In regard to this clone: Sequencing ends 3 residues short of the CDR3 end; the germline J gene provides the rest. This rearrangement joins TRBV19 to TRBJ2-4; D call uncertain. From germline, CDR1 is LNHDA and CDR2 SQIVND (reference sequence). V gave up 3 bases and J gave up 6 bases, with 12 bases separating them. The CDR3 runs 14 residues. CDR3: CASSIAKTVNIQYF. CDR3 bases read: TGTGCCAGTAGTATTGCGAAAACAGTAAACATT.

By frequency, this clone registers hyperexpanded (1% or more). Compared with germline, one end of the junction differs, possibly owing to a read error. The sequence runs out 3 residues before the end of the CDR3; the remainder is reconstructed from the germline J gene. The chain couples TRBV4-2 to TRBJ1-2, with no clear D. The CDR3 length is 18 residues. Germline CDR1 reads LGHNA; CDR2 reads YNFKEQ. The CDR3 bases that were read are TGCGCCAGCAGCCAAGATCCTACGGGGATTCCGCGCAACTATGGC. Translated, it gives CASSQDPTGIPRNYG. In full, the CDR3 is CASSQDPTGIPRNYGYTF.

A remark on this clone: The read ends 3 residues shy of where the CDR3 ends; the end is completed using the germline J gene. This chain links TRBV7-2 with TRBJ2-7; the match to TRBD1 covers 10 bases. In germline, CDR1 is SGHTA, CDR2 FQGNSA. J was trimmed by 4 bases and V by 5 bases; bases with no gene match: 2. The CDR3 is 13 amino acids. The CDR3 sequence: CASSRQGAYEQYF. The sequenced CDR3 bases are TGTGCCAGCAGCCGACAGGGGGCATACGAG. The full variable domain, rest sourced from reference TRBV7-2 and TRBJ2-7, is GAGVSQSPSNKVTEKGKDVELRCDPISGHTALYWYRQSLGQGLEFLIYFQGNSAPDKSGLPSDRFSAERTGGSVSTLTIQRTQQEDSAVYLCASSRQGAYEQYFGPGTRLTVT.

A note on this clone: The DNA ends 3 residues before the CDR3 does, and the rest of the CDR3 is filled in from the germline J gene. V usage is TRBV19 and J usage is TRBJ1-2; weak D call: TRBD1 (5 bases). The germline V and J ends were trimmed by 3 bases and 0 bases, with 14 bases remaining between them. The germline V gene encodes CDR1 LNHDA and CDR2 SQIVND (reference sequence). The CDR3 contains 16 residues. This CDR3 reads CASSMVGTIANYGYTF. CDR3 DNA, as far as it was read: TGTGCCAGTAGTATGGTGGGGACTATTGCTAACTATGGC.

The CDR3 region is CASSSGTANSPLFF. Partial CDR3 DNA: TGCGCCAGCAGCTCCGGGACAGCTAATTCACCA. The chain uses TRBV5-1 and TRBJ1-4; TRBD1 aligns across 7 bases. From the germline J gene comes the end of the CDR3, since the read stops 3 residues before it. This CDR3 comprises 14 residues. The germline V gene has CDR1 SGHRS and CDR2 YFSETQ.

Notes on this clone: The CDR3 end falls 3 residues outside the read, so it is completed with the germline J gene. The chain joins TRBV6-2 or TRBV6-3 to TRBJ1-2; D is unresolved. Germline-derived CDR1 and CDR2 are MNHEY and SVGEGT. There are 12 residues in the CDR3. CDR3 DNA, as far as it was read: TGTGCCAGCAGCAGTGCCGCGGGAGGC. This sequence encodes CASSSAAGG. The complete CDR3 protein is CASSSAAGGYTF.

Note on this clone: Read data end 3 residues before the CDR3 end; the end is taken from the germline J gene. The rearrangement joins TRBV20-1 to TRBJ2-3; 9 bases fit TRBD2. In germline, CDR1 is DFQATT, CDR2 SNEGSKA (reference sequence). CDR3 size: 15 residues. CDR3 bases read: TGCAGTGCATCGACTAGCGGCCCTACCCGAGAGACG. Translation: CSASTSGPTRET. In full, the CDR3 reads CSASTSGPTRETQYF.

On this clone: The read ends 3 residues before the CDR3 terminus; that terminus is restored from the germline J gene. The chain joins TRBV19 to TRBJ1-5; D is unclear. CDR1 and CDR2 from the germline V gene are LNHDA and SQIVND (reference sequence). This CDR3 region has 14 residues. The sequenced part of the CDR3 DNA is TGTGCCAGTAGTGCTAGCGGGCCCACAGATCCC. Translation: CASSASGPTDP. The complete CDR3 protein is CASSASGPTDPQHF. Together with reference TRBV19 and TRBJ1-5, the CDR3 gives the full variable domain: DGGITQSPKYLFRKEGQNVTLSCEQNLNHDAMYWYRQDPGQGLRLIYYSQIVNDFQKGDIAEGYSVSREKKESFPLTVTSAQKNPTAFYLCASSASGPTDPQHFGDGTRLSIL.

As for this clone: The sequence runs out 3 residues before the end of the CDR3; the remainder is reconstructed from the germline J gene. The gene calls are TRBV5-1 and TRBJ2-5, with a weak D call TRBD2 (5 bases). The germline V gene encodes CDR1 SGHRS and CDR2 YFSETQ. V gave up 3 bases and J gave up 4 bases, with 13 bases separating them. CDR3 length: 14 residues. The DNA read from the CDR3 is TGCGCCAGCAGCTCCGGGGTTGGGCCAGAGACC. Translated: CASSSGVGPET. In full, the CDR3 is CASSSGVGPETQYF.

The CDR3: CASSRGQGPYEQYF. The covered CDR3 bases are TGTGCCAGTAGTAGGGGACAGGGGCCCTACGAG. The J gene is TRBJ2-7, the V gene TRBV19; 10 positions agree with TRBD1. The read ends 3 residues shy of where the CDR3 ends; the end is completed using the germline J gene. CDR1 is LNHDA and CDR2 is SQIVND in the germline V gene (reference sequence). This CDR3 is 14 amino acids long. After removal of 4 bases from V and 2 bases from J, the junction contained 2 bases not matched to a gene.

The sequenced CDR3 bases are TGTGCCATACCGGGACAGGGTCCCTCCAATTCACCA. It codes for CAIPGQGPSNSP. The full-length CDR3 reads as CAIPGQGPSNSPLFF. The chain carries TRBV10-3 and TRBJ1-4; TRBD1 matches at 9 bases. The read stops 3 residues short of the end of the CDR3; the missing end is completed from the germline J gene. The CDR3 runs to 15 residues. From germline, CDR1 is ENHRY and CDR2 SYGVKD.

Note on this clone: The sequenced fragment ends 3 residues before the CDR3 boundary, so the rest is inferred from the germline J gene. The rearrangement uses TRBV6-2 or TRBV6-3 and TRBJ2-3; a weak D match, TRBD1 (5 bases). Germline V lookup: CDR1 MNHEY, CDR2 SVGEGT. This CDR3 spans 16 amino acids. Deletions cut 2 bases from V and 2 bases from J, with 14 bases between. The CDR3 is CASSYLSRDYTDTQYF. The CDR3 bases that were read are TGTGCCAGCAGTTACCTAAGCAGGGATTACACAGATACG.

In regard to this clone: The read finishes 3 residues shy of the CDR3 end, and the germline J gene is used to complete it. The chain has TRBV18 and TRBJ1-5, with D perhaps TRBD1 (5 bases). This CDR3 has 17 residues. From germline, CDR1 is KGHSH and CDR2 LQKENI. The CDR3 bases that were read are TGTGCCAGCTCACCACTGATTGGGACTAGCGGGGGAGATCCC. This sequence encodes CASSPLIGTSGGDP. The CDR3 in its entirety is CASSPLIGTSGGDPQHF.

CDR3 DNA (partial): TGTGCCAGCAGCGAACAGGGGTATGCCTACGAC. It yields the protein CASSEQGYAYD. Given in full, the CDR3 is CASSEQGYAYDYTF. The chain joins TRBV6-1 to TRBJ1-2; 7 nucleotides match TRBD1. The read finishes 3 residues shy of the CDR3 end, and the germline J gene is used to complete it. Germline lookup yields CDR1 MNHNS and CDR2 SASEGT. The CDR3 length is 14 residues.

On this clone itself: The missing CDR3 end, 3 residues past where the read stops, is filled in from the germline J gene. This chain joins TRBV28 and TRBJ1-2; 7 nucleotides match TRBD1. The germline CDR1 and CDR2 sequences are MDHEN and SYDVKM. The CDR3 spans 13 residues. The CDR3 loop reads CASSASGTAGYTF. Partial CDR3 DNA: TGTGCCAGCAGTGCCTCCGGGACAGCAGGC.

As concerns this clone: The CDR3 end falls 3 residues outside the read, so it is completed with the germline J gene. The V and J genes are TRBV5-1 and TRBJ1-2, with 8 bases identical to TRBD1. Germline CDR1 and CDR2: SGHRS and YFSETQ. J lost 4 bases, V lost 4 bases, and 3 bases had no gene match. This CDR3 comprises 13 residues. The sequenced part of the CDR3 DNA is TGCGCCAGCAGCGAGACAGGGGTCTATGGC. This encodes CASSETGVYG. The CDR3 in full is CASSETGVYGYTF. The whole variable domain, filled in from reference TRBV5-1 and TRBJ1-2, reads KAGVTQTPRYLIKTRGQQVTLSCSPISGHRSVSWYQQTPGQGLQFLFEYFSETQRNKGNFPGRFSGRQFSNSRSEMNVSTLELGDSALYLCASSETGVYGYTFGSGTRLTVV.

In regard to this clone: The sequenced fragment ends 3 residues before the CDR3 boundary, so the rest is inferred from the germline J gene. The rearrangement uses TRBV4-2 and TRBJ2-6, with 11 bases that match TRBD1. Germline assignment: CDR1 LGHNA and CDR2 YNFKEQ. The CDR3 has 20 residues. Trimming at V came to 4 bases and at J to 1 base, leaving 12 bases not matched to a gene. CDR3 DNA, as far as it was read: TGTGCCAGCAGCCCCTTGACCGGGGACAGGGGGTTTTCTGGGGCCAACGTC. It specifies CASSPLTGDRGFSGANV. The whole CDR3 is CASSPLTGDRGFSGANVLTF.

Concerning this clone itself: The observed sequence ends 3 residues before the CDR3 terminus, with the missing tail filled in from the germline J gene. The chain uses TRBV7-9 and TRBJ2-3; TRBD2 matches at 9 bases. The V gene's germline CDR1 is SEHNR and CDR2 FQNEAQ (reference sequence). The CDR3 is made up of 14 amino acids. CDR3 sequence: CASSAGGIQETQYF. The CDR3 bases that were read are TGTGCCAGCAGCGCGGGAGGGATTCAAGAGACG. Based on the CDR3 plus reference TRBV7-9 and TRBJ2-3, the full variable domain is DTGVSQNPRHKITKRGQNVTFRCDPISEHNRLYWYRQTLGQGPEFLTYFQNEAQLEKSRLLSDRFSAERPKGSFSTLEIQRTEQGDSAMYLCASSAGGIQETQYFGPGTRLTVL.

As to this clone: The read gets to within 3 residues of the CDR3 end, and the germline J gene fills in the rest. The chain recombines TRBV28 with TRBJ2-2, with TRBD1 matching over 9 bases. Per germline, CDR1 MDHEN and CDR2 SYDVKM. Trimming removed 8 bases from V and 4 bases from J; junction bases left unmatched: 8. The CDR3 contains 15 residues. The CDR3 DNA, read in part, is TGTGCCAGCGGACCACAGGGGGCGGGCACCGGGGAG. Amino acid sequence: CASGPQGAGTGE. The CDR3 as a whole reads CASGPQGAGTGELFF.

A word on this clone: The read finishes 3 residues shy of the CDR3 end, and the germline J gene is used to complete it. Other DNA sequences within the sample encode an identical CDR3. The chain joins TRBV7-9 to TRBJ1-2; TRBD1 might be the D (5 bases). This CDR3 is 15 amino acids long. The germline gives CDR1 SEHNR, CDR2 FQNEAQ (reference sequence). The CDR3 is CASSLEGARWGDYTF. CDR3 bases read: TGTGCCAGCAGCTTAGAAGGGGCGCGATGGGGTGAC.